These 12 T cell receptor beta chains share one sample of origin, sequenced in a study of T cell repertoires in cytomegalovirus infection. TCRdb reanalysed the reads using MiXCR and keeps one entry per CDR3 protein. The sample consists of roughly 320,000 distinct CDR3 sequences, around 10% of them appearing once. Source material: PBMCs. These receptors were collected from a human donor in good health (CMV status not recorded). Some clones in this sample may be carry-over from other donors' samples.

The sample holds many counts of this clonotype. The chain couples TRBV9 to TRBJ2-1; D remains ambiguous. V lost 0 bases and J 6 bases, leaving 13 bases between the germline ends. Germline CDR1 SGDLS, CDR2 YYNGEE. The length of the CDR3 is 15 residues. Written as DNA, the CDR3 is TGTGCCAGCAGCGTAGCGGGCCGCATACCCAATGAGCAGTTCTTC. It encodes CASSVAGRIPNEQFF.

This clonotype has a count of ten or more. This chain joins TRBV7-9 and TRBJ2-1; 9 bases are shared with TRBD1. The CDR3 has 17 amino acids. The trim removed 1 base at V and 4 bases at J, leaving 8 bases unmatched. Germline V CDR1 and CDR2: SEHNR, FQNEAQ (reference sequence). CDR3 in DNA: TGTGCCAGCAGCTTAGGATCCGGGACAGGGTCGTACAATGAGCAGTTCTTC. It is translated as CASSLGSGTGSYNEQFF.

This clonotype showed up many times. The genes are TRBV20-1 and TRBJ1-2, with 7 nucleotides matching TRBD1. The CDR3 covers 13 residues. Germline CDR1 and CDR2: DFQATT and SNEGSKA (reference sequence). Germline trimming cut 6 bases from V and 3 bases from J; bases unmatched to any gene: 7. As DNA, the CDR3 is TGCAGTGCGCCGAGGGGGCGCGACTATGGCTACACCTTC. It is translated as CSAPRGRDYGYTF.

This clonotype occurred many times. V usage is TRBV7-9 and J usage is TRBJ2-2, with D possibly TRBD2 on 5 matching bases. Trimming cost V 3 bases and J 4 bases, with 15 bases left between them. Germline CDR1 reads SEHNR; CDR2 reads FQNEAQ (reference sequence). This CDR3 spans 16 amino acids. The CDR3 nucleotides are TGTGCCAGCAGCTTCCCACCAGTAGGGAGCACCGGGGAGCTGTTTTTT. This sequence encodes CASSFPPVGSTGELFF. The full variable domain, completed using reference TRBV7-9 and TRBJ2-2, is DTGVSQNPRHKITKRGQNVTFRCDPISEHNRLYWYRQTLGQGPEFLTYFQNEAQLEKSRLLSDRFSAERPKGSFSTLEIQRTEQGDSAMYLCASSFPPVGSTGELFFGEGSRLTVL.

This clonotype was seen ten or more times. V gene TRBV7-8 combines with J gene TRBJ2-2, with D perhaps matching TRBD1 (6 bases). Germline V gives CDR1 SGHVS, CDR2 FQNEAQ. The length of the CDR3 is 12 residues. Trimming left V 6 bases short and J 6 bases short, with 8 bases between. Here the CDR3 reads CASRYRAGELFF. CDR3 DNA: TGTGCCAGCAGGTACAGGGCCGGGGAGCTGTTTTTT.

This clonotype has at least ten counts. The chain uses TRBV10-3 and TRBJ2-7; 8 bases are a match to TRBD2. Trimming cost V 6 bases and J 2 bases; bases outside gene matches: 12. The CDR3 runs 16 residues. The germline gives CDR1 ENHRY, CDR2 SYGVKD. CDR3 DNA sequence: TGTGCCATCAGGGGGACGAATAGCGGGGAGACCTACGAGCAGTACTTC. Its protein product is CAIRGTNSGETYEQYF.

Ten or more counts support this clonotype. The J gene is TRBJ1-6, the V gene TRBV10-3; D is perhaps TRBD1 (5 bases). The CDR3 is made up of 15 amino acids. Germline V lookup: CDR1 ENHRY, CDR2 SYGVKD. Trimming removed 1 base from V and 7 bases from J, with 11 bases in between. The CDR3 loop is CAISELTAKNSPLHF. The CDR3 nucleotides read TGTGCCATCAGTGAGTTGACAGCGAAGAATTCACCCCTCCACTTT.

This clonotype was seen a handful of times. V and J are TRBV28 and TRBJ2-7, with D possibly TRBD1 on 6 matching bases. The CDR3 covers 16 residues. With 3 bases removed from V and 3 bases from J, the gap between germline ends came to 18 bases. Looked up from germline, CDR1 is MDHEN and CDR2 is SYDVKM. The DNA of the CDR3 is TGTGCCAGCAGTTTGAATTTGCGGACAGCCCGCTACGAGCAGTACTTC. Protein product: CASSLNLRTARYEQYF.

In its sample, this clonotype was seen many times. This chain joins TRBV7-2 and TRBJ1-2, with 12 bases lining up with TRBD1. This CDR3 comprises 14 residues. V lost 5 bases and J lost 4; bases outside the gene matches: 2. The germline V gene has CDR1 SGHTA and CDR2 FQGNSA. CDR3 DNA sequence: TGTGCCAGCAGCAGGGACAGGGGGCTCTATGGCTACACCTTC. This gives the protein CASSRDRGLYGYTF. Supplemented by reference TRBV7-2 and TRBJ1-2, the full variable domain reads GAGVSQSPSNKVTEKGKDVELRCDPISGHTALYWYRQSLGQGLEFLIYFQGNSAPDKSGLPSDRFSAERTGGSVSTLTIQRTQQEDSAVYLCASSRDRGLYGYTFGSGTRLTVV.

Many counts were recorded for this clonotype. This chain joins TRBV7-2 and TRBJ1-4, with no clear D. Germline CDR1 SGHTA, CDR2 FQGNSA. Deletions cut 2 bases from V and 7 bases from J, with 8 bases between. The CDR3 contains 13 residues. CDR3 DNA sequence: TGTGCCAGCAGCTTATGGGTGGGTGAAAAACTGTTTTTT. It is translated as CASSLWVGEKLFF.

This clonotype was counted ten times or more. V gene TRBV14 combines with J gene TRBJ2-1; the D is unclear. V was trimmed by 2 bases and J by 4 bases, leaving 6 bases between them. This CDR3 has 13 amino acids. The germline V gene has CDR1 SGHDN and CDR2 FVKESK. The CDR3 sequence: CASSQSTYNEQFF. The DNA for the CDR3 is TGTGCCAGCAGCCAATCTACTTACAATGAGCAGTTCTTC.

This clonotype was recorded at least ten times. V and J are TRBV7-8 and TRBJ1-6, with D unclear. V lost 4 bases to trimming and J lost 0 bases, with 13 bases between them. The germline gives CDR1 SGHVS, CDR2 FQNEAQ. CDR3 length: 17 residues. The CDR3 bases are TGTGCCAGCAGCTCTACGACCCTGAGCTCCTATAATTCACCCCTCCACTTT. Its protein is CASSSTTLSSYNSPLHF.